Each of the 2 T cell receptor beta chains below was sequenced from the same sample in a study of CD8 T cells in ankylosing spondylitis. MiXCR, applied by TCRdb to the 5' RACE reads, yields one record per CDR3 protein. This table has about 130,000 distinct CDR3 sequences, about 13% appearing once. Sequencing was done on a sample of blood, either unsorted or a sorted T cell fraction (not recorded which). These receptors came from a female donor with ankylosing spondylitis or in good health (not recorded which).

This clonotype was observed at least ten times. The CDR3 is CASSLRDSGTEAFF. CDR3 DNA sequence: TGTGCCAGCAGTTTAAGGGACAGCGGCACTGAAGCTTTCTTT. The rearrangement joins TRBV12-3 or TRBV12-4 to TRBJ1-1; 7 bases map to TRBD1. CDR3 length: 14 residues. The J segment lost 4 bases and the V segment lost 2 bases, leaving 4 bases of the junction unmatched.

The table lists this clonotype with many counts. The chain joins TRBV5-1 to TRBJ2-7; D not certain. The CDR3 spans 14 residues. V lost 8 bases to trimming and J lost 0 bases, with 15 bases between them. Germline V gene data show CDR1 as SGHRS and CDR2 as YFSETQ. CDR3 in DNA: TGCGCCAGTCAGAGAGAAGGGAACTCCTACGAGCAGTACTTC. This translates into CASQREGNSYEQYF.